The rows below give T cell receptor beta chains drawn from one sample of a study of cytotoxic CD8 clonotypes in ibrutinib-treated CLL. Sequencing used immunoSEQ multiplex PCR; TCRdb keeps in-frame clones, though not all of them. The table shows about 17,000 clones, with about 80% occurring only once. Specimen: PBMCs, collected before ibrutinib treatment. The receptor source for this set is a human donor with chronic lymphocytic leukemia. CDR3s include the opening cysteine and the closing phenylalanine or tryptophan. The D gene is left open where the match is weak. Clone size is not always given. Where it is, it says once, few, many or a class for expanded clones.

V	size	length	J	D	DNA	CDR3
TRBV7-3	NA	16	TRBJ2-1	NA	TGTGCCAGCAGCTTAACTGTGGGAGTTATCTACAATGAGCAGTTCTTC	CASSLTVGVIYNEQFF
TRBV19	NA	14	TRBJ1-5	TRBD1	TGTGCCAGTACCGTGGGACAGTCCAATCAGCCCCAGCATTTT	CASTVGQSNQPQHF
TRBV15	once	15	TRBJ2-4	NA	TGTGCCACCAGGGCGGCAACGGAAGCCAAAAACATTCAGTACTTC	CATRAATEAKNIQYF
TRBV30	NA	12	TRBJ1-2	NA	TGTGCCTGGAGGAGGGGCGGTTCTGGCTACACCTTC	CAWRRGGSGYTF
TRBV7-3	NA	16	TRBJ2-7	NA	TGTGCCAGCAGCTTATCCCCCGCAGCTTTTGTCTACGAGCAGTACTTC	CASSLSPAAFVYEQYF
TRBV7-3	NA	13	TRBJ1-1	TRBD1	TGTGCCAGCAGCTTCCAGGGGGTCACTGAAGCTTTCTTT	CASSFQGVTEAFF
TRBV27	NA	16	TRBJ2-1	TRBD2	TGTGCCAGCAGTTTAGGGCGGGAGGGCCGGGAAAATGAGCAGTTCTTC	CASSLGREGRENEQFF
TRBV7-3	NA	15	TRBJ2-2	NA	TGTGCCAGCAGCTTATCGGGGTCAGGTGGCGGGGAGCTGTTTTTT	CASSLSGSGGGELFF
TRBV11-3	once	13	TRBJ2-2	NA	TGTGCCAGCAGAGGCCAGGGCACCGGGGAGCTGTTTTTT	CASRGQGTGELFF
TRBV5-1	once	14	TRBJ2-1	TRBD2	TGCGCCAGCTTCATGGTAGCGGGGTCGGGTGAGCAGTTCTTC	CASFMVAGSGEQFF
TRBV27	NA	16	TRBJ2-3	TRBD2	TGTGCCAGCAGTTACCGGACTAGCGGAAATGCAGATACGCAGTATTTT	CASSYRTSGNADTQYF
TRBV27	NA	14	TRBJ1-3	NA	TGTGCCAGCAGCTTGACCTCGACTGGAAACACCATATATTTT	CASSLTSTGNTIYF
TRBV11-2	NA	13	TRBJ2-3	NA	TGTGCCAGCAGCTTGCCCACCACAGATACGCAGTATTTT	CASSLPTTDTQYF
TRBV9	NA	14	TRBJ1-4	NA	TGTGCCAGCAGCGTTACGGCAACTAATGAAAAACTGTTTTTT	CASSVTATNEKLFF
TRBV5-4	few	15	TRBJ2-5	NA	TGTGCCAGCAGCACTGCGGTGGCTACGGGGGAGACCCAGTACTTC	CASSTAVATGETQYF
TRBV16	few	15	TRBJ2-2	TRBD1	TGTGCCTCCACGAAAAGGGGGCGTAGGACCGGGGAGCTGTTTTTT	CASTKRGRRTGELFF
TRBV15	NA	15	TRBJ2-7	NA	TGTGCCACCAGCATCAAGAGCGCAGGTTTCTACGAGCAGTACTTC	CATSIKSAGFYEQYF
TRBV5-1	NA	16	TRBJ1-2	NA	TGCGCCAGCAGCTTGGCGGCCACTCCAGGTACCTATGGCTACACCTTC	CASSLAATPGTYGYTF
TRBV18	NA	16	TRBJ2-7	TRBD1	TGTGCCAGCTCACCCCATGAGACAGGGGATTTTGGCGAGCAGTACTTC	CASSPHETGDFGEQYF
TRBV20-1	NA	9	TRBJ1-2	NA	TGCAGTTCCGAGCGGGACTACACCTTC	CSSERDYTF
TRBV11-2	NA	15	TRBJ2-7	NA	TGTGCCAGCAGCTTTGGCAGACCGGAGGGTTACGAGCAGTACTTC	CASSFGRPEGYEQYF
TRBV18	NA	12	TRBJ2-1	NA	TGTGCCAGCTCACCCCCTGGGGACGAGCAGTTCTTC	CASSPPGDEQFF
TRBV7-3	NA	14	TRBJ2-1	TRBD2	TGTGCCAGCAGCTTAAGTCGGGAGGGCGGTGAGCAGTTCTTC	CASSLSREGGEQFF
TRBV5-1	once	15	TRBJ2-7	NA	TGCGCCAGCAGCTTGGGCCGGCAGAGCTCCTACGAGCAGTACTTC	CASSLGRQSSYEQYF
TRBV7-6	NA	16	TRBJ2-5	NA	TGTGCCAGCAGCTTAAGGATAGGCCAGGGTAAAGAGACCCAGTACTTC	CASSLRIGQGKETQYF
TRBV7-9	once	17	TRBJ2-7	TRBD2	TGTGCCAGCAGCTTATCTGACTTGGGACTAGCGGGATACGAGCAGTACTTC	CASSLSDLGLAGYEQYF
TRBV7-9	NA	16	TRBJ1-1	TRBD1	TGTGCCAGCAGCTCTGGGGCAACAGGGGCGGTAACTGAAGCTTTCTTT	CASSSGATGAVTEAFF
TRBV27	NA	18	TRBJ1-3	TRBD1	TGTGCCAGCAGAGGGACAGGGTTTGGATTGAGCTCTGGAAACACCATATATTTT	CASRGTGFGLSSGNTIYF
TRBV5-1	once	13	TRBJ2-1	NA	TGCGCCAGCAGCGGCGTCCCCGACAATGAGCAGTTCTTC	CASSGVPDNEQFF
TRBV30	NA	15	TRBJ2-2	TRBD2	TGTGCCTGGTCCCATGGACTAGCGAACACCGGGGAGCTGTTTTTT	CAWSHGLANTGELFF
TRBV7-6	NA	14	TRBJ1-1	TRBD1	TGTGCCAGCAGCCTGCGGACAGGCTTGACTGAAGCTTTCTTT	CASSLRTGLTEAFF
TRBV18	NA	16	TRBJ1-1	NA	TGTGCCAGCTCACCCCTACACACGGTCGGGAACACTGAAGCTTTCTTT	CASSPLHTVGNTEAFF
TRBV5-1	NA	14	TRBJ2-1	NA	TGCGCCAGCAGCTCCCTTGGGGCGGACAATGAGCAGTTCTTC	CASSSLGADNEQFF
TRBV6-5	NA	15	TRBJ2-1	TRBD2	TGTGCCAGCAGATCCGAAGCGGGGGTATACAATGAGCAGTTCTTC	CASRSEAGVYNEQFF
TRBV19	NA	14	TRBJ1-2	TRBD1	TGTGCCTGCGGACAGGGGCCAACTAACTATGGCTACACCTTC	CACGQGPTNYGYTF
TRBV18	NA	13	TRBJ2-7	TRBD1	TGTGCCAGCTCACGGAAGGACAGGGACGAGCAGTACTTC	CASSRKDRDEQYF
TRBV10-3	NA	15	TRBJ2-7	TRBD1	TGTGCCATCAAGATCGGACAGGAGATACACTACGAGCAGTACTTC	CAIKIGQEIHYEQYF
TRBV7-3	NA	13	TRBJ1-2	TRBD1	TGTGCCAGCAGCCAACAGACAGGGCATGGCTACACCTTC	CASSQQTGHGYTF
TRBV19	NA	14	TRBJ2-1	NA	TGTGCCAGTAGTCCCGGGGAGGGACAGGATGAGCAGTTCTTC	CASSPGEGQDEQFF
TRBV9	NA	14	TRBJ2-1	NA	TGTGCCAGCAGCCCAGGGCTAGCTCACAATGAGCAGTTCTTC	CASSPGLAHNEQFF